Listed below are T cell receptor beta chains from one sample, sequenced in a study of PD-1 blockade in classical Hodgkin lymphoma. TCRdb's copy holds only in-frame clones and misses some; the assay was immunoSEQ multiplex PCR. The sample holds fewer than 25,000 clones, over 65% seen once. Sequences were derived from peripheral blood mononuclear cells (PBMCs), sampled before the second cycle of nivolumab. Every receptor here comes from a human donor with classical Hodgkin lymphoma. CDR3s include the opening cysteine and the closing phenylalanine or tryptophan. The D gene is left open where the match is weak. Size tells how often a clone was seen (once, few, many) or the class of an expanded clone, and some rows leave it out.

clone size: -
J gene: TRBJ1-2
V gene: TRBV30
D gene: -
CDR3 protein: CAWSNNLDYGYTF
CDR3 DNA: TGTGCCTGGAGTAATAACCTCGACTACGGCTACACCTTC

clone size: -
J gene: TRBJ2-1
V gene: TRBV11-3
D gene: -
CDR3 protein: CASSKGGEQFF
CDR3 DNA: TGTGCCAGCAGTAAGGGGGGCGAGCAGTTCTTC

clone size: few
J gene: TRBJ2-7
V gene: TRBV10-3
D gene: -
CDR3 protein: CAISDSVEQYF
CDR3 DNA: TGTGCCATCAGTGACTCGGTGGAGCAGTACTTC

clone size: once
J gene: TRBJ2-6
V gene: TRBV6-4
D gene: -
CDR3 protein: CASSTGSSGANVLTF
CDR3 DNA: TGTGCCAGCAGTACAGGCAGCTCTGGGGCCAACGTCCTGACTTTC

clone size: large
J gene: TRBJ1-4
V gene: TRBV27
D gene: -
CDR3 protein: CASSLQGQEKLFF
CDR3 DNA: TGTGCCAGCAGTCTACAGGGTCAGGAAAAACTGTTTTTT

clone size: -
J gene: TRBJ2-5
V gene: TRBV4-1
D gene: -
CDR3 protein: CASSSGAGTQYF
CDR3 DNA: TGCGCCAGCAGCTCCGGGGCAGGGACCCAGTACTTC

clone size: -
J gene: TRBJ1-2
V gene: TRBV10-3
D gene: -
CDR3 protein: CAISYRGDYGYTF
CDR3 DNA: TGTGCCATCAGCTATAGGGGTGACTATGGCTACACCTTC

clone size: -
J gene: TRBJ2-7
V gene: TRBV7-9
D gene: -
CDR3 protein: CASSLGSSMPSEQYF
CDR3 DNA: TGTGCCAGCAGCTTAGGTAGCTCAATGCCTAGCGAGCAGTACTTC

clone size: once
J gene: TRBJ2-7
V gene: TRBV7-2
D gene: TRBD2
CDR3 protein: CASSPRPGGGVHYEQYF
CDR3 DNA: TGTGCCAGCAGCCCGAGACCGGGGGGAGGGGTACACTACGAGCAGTACTTC

clone size: -
J gene: TRBJ2-1
V gene: TRBV10-3
D gene: TRBD2
CDR3 protein: CAISDLGLAAYNEQFF
CDR3 DNA: TGTGCCATCAGTGACTTAGGACTAGCGGCATACAATGAGCAGTTCTTC

clone size: -
J gene: TRBJ1-5
V gene: TRBV18
D gene: -
CDR3 protein: CASSGGGVNQPQHF
CDR3 DNA: TGTGCCAGCTCAGGCGGAGGGGTCAATCAGCCCCAGCATTTT

clone size: -
J gene: TRBJ1-6
V gene: TRBV7-9
D gene: TRBD1
CDR3 protein: CASSFDRGRNNSPLHF
CDR3 DNA: TGTGCCAGCAGCTTCGACAGGGGGCGCAACAATTCACCCCTCCACTTT

clone size: -
J gene: TRBJ2-7
V gene: TRBV9
D gene: -
CDR3 protein: CASSVSEAVGEQYF
CDR3 DNA: TGTGCCAGCAGCGTATCAGAAGCGGTGGGCGAGCAGTACTTC

clone size: -
J gene: TRBJ2-5
V gene: TRBV11-2
D gene: TRBD1
CDR3 protein: CASSARDRGQETQYF
CDR3 DNA: TGTGCCAGCAGCGCCCGGGACAGGGGCCAAGAGACCCAGTACTTC

clone size: -
J gene: TRBJ1-5
V gene: TRBV2
D gene: TRBD1
CDR3 protein: CASSENTGDQPQHF
CDR3 DNA: TGTGCCAGCAGTGAAAATACAGGGGATCAGCCCCAGCATTTT

clone size: few
J gene: TRBJ2-5
V gene: TRBV6-5
D gene: -
CDR3 protein: CASRRLGAQETQYF
CDR3 DNA: TGTGCCAGCAGAAGACTAGGGGCCCAAGAGACCCAGTACTTC

clone size: few
J gene: TRBJ1-3
V gene: TRBV19
D gene: -
CDR3 protein: CASRTQPSGNTIYF
CDR3 DNA: TGTGCCAGTAGAACACAGCCCTCTGGAAACACCATATATTTT

clone size: -
J gene: TRBJ2-3
V gene: TRBV11-2
D gene: TRBD2
CDR3 protein: CASSHVGGRAIDTQYF
CDR3 DNA: TGTGCCAGCAGCCACGTCGGCGGGAGGGCCATTGATACGCAGTATTTT

clone size: once
J gene: TRBJ2-5
V gene: TRBV19
D gene: TRBD2
CDR3 protein: CASSSGRSAETQYF
CDR3 DNA: TGTGCCAGTAGTAGCGGGAGGTCTGCCGAGACCCAGTACTTC

clone size: -
J gene: TRBJ1-1
V gene: TRBV7-9
D gene: TRBD1
CDR3 protein: CASSEGTVTNTEAFF
CDR3 DNA: TGTGCCAGCAGCGAGGGGACAGTCACGAACACTGAAGCTTTCTTT

clone size: -
J gene: TRBJ1-2
V gene: TRBV14
D gene: TRBD1
CDR3 protein: CASSPRTGFDYGYTF
CDR3 DNA: TGTGCCAGCAGCCCGAGGACAGGGTTTGACTATGGCTACACCTTC

clone size: -
J gene: TRBJ2-5
V gene: TRBV19
D gene: -
CDR3 protein: CASRRGGPQETQYF
CDR3 DNA: TGTGCCAGTAGAAGGGGGGGCCCCCAAGAGACCCAGTACTTC

clone size: -
J gene: TRBJ2-3
V gene: TRBV2
D gene: -
CDR3 protein: CASRGIRWDTQYF
CDR3 DNA: TGTGCCAGCAGAGGGATCCGCTGGGATACGCAGTATTTT

clone size: -
J gene: TRBJ1-1
V gene: TRBV5-1
D gene: -
CDR3 protein: CASSFQGRGNTEAFF
CDR3 DNA: TGCGCCAGCAGCTTTCAGGGGCGGGGGAACACTGAAGCTTTCTTT

clone size: -
J gene: TRBJ2-1
V gene: TRBV14
D gene: -
CDR3 protein: CASSQVGGNEQFF
CDR3 DNA: TGTGCCAGCAGCCAAGTCGGCGGCAATGAGCAGTTCTTC

clone size: -
J gene: TRBJ2-7
V gene: TRBV10-3
D gene: -
CDR3 protein: CAIRGTSYEQYF
CDR3 DNA: TGTGCCATCAGAGGAACTAGCTACGAGCAGTACTTC

clone size: -
J gene: TRBJ2-1
V gene: TRBV5-6
D gene: TRBD2
CDR3 protein: CASTSGDRYNEQFF
CDR3 DNA: TGTGCCAGCACTAGCGGAGACCGCTACAATGAGCAGTTCTTC

clone size: -
J gene: TRBJ2-1
V gene: TRBV11-2
D gene: -
CDR3 protein: CASTVLGSSSYNEQFF
CDR3 DNA: TGTGCCAGCACTGTCTTAGGCTCTAGCTCCTACAATGAGCAGTTCTTC

clone size: -
J gene: TRBJ1-1
V gene: TRBV6-5
D gene: -
CDR3 protein: CASSYFGPGSTEAFF
CDR3 DNA: TGTGCCAGCAGTTACTTTGGCCCAGGATCCACTGAAGCTTTCTTT

clone size: -
J gene: TRBJ2-5
V gene: TRBV13
D gene: -
CDR3 protein: CASSFTNRKETQYF
CDR3 DNA: TGTGCCAGCAGCTTTACAAACAGGAAAGAGACCCAGTACTTC

clone size: once
J gene: TRBJ2-1
V gene: TRBV6-6
D gene: TRBD1
CDR3 protein: CASSKMTGEEEQFF
CDR3 DNA: TGTGCCAGCAGTAAAATGACAGGGGAGGAAGAGCAGTTCTTC

clone size: -
J gene: TRBJ2-3
V gene: TRBV7-9
D gene: -
CDR3 protein: CASSLASGPRTDTQYF
CDR3 DNA: TGTGCCAGCAGCTTAGCCAGCGGGCCACGCACAGATACGCAGTATTTT

clone size: -
J gene: TRBJ1-1
V gene: TRBV10-3
D gene: -
CDR3 protein: CAIRAGDTEAFF
CDR3 DNA: TGTGCCATCAGGGCAGGGGACACTGAAGCTTTCTTT

clone size: -
J gene: TRBJ2-3
V gene: TRBV6-4
D gene: -
CDR3 protein: CASSDFWADTQYF
CDR3 DNA: TGTGCCAGCAGTGACTTTTGGGCAGATACGCAGTATTTT

clone size: -
J gene: TRBJ2-3
V gene: TRBV18
D gene: TRBD2
CDR3 protein: CASSPGSSGIDTQYF
CDR3 DNA: TGTGCCAGCTCACCAGGGTCTAGCGGAATAGATACGCAGTATTTT

clone size: few
J gene: TRBJ1-1
V gene: TRBV19
D gene: -
CDR3 protein: CASSMIRGQLGTEAFF
CDR3 DNA: TGTGCCAGTAGTATGATTCGGGGGCAGCTCGGCACTGAAGCTTTCTTT

clone size: -
J gene: TRBJ1-2
V gene: TRBV18
D gene: -
CDR3 protein: CASSPLGADGYTF
CDR3 DNA: TGTGCCAGCTCACCCTTGGGGGCGGATGGCTACACCTTC

clone size: -
J gene: TRBJ1-1
V gene: TRBV7-9
D gene: TRBD1
CDR3 protein: CASSLTGGQGAFF
CDR3 DNA: TGTGCCAGCAGCCTCACAGGGGGCCAGGGAGCTTTCTTT

clone size: -
J gene: TRBJ2-7
V gene: TRBV11-2
D gene: -
CDR3 protein: CASRLQGYEQYF
CDR3 DNA: TGTGCCAGCAGATTACAGGGTTACGAGCAGTACTTC

clone size: -
J gene: TRBJ1-4
V gene: TRBV7-8
D gene: -
CDR3 protein: CASSLRGQANEKLFF
CDR3 DNA: TGTGCCAGCAGCTTACGTGGACAAGCTAATGAAAAACTGTTTTTT

clone size: once
J gene: TRBJ2-1
V gene: TRBV29-1
D gene: TRBD2
CDR3 protein: CSVVVGLAGRGGQQFF
CDR3 DNA: TGCAGCGTTGTGGTAGGACTAGCGGGAAGAGGGGGGCAGCAGTTCTTC

clone size: -
J gene: TRBJ1-2
V gene: TRBV20-1
D gene: -
CDR3 protein: CNSGGYTF
CDR3 DNA: TGCAACTCCGGTGGCTACACCTTC

clone size: -
J gene: TRBJ2-2
V gene: TRBV18
D gene: -
CDR3 protein: CASSPLQGMVNTGELFF
CDR3 DNA: TGTGCCAGCTCACCACTACAGGGTATGGTGAACACCGGGGAGCTGTTTTTT

clone size: few
J gene: TRBJ1-3
V gene: TRBV28
D gene: -
CDR3 protein: CASSFPLRGLSGNTIYF
CDR3 DNA: TGTGCCAGCAGTTTTCCCCTTAGGGGCCTCTCTGGAAACACCATATATTTT

clone size: -
J gene: TRBJ1-4
V gene: TRBV4-1
D gene: -
CDR3 protein: CASSQGAGTANEKLFF
CDR3 DNA: TGCGCCAGCAGCCAAGGCGCCGGGACGGCGAATGAAAAACTGTTTTTT

clone size: -
J gene: TRBJ2-1
V gene: TRBV15
D gene: -
CDR3 protein: CATSRDRSSYNEQFF
CDR3 DNA: TGTGCCACCAGCAGAGACAGGAGCTCCTACAATGAGCAGTTCTTC

clone size: -
J gene: TRBJ2-7
V gene: TRBV6-1
D gene: -
CDR3 protein: CATKGDAAGFGEQYF
CDR3 DNA: TGTGCCACAAAGGGGGACGCCGCGGGCTTCGGGGAGCAGTACTTC

clone size: -
J gene: TRBJ2-3
V gene: TRBV25-1
D gene: -
CDR3 protein: CASSEYRGGADTQYF
CDR3 DNA: TGTGCCAGCAGTGAATACCGAGGAGGGGCAGATACGCAGTATTTT

clone size: -
J gene: TRBJ2-7
V gene: TRBV6-1
D gene: TRBD2
CDR3 protein: CASSYGGREHF
CDR3 DNA: TGTGCCAGCAGTTACGGCGGGAGGGAACACTTC

clone size: -
J gene: TRBJ1-3
V gene: TRBV6-1
D gene: -
CDR3 protein: CASSERLGSSGNTIYF
CDR3 DNA: TGTGCCAGCAGTGAACGTTTGGGTTCGTCTGGAAACACCATATATTTT

clone size: -
J gene: TRBJ2-3
V gene: TRBV11-2
D gene: -
CDR3 protein: CASSFLAGSTDTQYF
CDR3 DNA: TGTGCCAGCAGCTTTTTGGCAGGGAGCACAGATACGCAGTATTTT

clone size: -
J gene: TRBJ1-5
V gene: TRBV6-5
D gene: TRBD1
CDR3 protein: CATSTGTGVQPQHF
CDR3 DNA: TGTGCCACGTCCACCGGGACAGGGGTTCAGCCCCAGCATTTT

clone size: -
J gene: TRBJ2-7
V gene: TRBV28
D gene: -
CDR3 protein: CASSPGQTLSYEQYF
CDR3 DNA: TGTGCCAGCAGTCCCGGCCAGACTCTCTCCTACGAGCAGTACTTC

clone size: -
J gene: TRBJ2-7
V gene: TRBV6-6
D gene: TRBD1
CDR3 protein: CASSTGTGREQYF
CDR3 DNA: TGTGCCAGCAGTACCGGGACAGGGCGTGAGCAGTACTTC